This T cell receptor (beta chain) originates from a study of resident and recirculating memory T cells in vitiligo. In the study overall: Epidermis came from shave biopsies of lesional and nonlesional sites, plus PBMCs. Study results and caveats: Different lesions suggested infiltration by different T cell clones.

This CDR3 spans 15 amino acids. The germline V gene has CDR1 SGDLS and CDR2 YYNGEE. V was cut by 3 bases and J by 3 bases, with 16 bases left in between. This clone came up once. Its antigen remains unidentified. TCRdb's copy holds only in-frame clones and misses some; the assay was immunoSEQ multiplex PCR. The table lists tens of thousands of clones, around 90% of them singletons. Sequenced sample: blood. This clonotype was sampled from a male donor with vitiligo. The V gene is TRBV9, the J gene TRBJ2-7, with a possible D match to TRBD1 (6 bases). The CDR3 reads CASSATGTPNYEQYF. The CDR3 nucleotides read TGTGCCAGCAGCGCCACCGGGACACCTAACTACGAGCAGTACTTC. Combining the CDR3 with reference TRBV9 and TRBJ2-7 gives the whole variable domain DSGVTQTPKHLITATGQRVTLRCSPRSGDLSVYWYQQSLDQGLQFLIQYYNGEERAKGNILERFSAQQFPDLHSELNLSSLELGDSALYFCASSATGTPNYEQYFGPGTRLTVT.